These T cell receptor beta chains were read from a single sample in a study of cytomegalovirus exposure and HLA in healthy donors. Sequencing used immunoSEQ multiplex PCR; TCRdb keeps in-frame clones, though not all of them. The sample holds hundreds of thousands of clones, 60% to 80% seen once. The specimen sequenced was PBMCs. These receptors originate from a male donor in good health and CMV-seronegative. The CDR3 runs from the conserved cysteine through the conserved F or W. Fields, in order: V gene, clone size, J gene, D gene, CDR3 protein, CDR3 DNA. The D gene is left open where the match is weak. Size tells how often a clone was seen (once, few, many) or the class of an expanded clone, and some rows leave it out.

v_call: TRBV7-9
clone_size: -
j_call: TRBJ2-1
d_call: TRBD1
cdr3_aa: CSSSQSFRQGYNEQFF
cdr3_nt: TGTTCCAGCAGCCAATCGTTTAGACAGGGCTACAATGAGCAGTTCTTC

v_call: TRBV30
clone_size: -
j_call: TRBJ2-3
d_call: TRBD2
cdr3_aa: CAWSLAGGTDTQYF
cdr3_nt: TGTGCCTGGTCGCTAGCGGGAGGGACAGATACGCAGTATTTT

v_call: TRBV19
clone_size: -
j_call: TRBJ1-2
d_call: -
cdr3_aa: CASSGRVSGRGYGYTF
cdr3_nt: TGTGCCAGTAGTGGCCGGGTCTCGGGGAGGGGATATGGCTACACCTTC

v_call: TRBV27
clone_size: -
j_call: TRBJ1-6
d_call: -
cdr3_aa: CASPPGGEVQGNSPLHF
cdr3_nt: TGTGCCAGTCCCCCAGGCGGGGAGGTACAAGGAAATTCACCCCTCCACTTT

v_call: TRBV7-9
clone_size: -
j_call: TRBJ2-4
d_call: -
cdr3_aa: CASSLREDRAKNIQYF
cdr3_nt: TGTGCCAGCAGCTTACGTGAGGATAGGGCCAAAAACATTCAGTACTTC

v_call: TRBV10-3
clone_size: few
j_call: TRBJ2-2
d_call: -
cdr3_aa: CAISESTSGVGTGELFF
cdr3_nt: TGTGCCATCAGTGAGTCGACTTCAGGGGTAGGCACCGGGGAGCTGTTTTTT

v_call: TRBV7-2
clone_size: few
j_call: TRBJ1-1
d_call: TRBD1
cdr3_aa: CASSLVGQEAFF
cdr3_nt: TGTGCCAGCAGCTTAGTGGGACAGGAAGCTTTCTTT

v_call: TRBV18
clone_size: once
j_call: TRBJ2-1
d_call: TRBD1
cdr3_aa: CASSPRAGDRGLNEQFF
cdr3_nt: TGTGCCAGCTCACCGCGGGCGGGCGACAGGGGGCTCAATGAGCAGTTCTTC

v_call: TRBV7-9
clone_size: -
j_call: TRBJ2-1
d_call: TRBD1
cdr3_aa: CASRTRDRGNNEQFF
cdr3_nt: TGTGCCAGCAGGACCCGGGACAGGGGGAACAATGAGCAGTTCTTC

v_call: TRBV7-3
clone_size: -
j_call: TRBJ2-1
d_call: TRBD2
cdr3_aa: CASSEIAGSSYNEQFF
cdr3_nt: TGTGCCAGCAGCGAAATAGCGGGGAGCTCCTACAATGAGCAGTTCTTC

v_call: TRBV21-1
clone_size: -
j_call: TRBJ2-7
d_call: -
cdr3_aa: CASSKDERGTGSYEQYF
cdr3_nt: TGTGCCAGCAGCAAAGATGAGAGGGGGACAGGGTCTTACGAGCAGTACTTC

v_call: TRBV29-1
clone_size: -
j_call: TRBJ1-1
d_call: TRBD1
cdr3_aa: CSGGDRLNTEAFF
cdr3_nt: TGCAGCGGGGGGGACAGGTTGAACACTGAAGCTTTCTTT

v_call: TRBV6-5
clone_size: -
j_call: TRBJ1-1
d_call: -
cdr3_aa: CASSFLTGNTEAFF
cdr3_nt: TGTGCCAGCAGTTTCTTAACAGGGAACACTGAAGCTTTCTTT

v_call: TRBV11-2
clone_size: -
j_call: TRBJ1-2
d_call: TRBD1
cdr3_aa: CASSPGQGRSYGYTF
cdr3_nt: TGTGCCAGCAGCCCAGGACAGGGACGCTCCTATGGCTACACCTTC

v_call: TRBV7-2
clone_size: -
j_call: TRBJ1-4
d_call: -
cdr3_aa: CASSKDSLEKLFF
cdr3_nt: TGTGCCAGCAGCAAGGACAGTCTTGAAAAACTGTTTTTT

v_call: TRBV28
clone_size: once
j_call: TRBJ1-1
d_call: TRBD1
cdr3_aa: CASSIASTGSTEAFF
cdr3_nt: TGTGCCAGCAGTATCGCGTCGACAGGGAGCACTGAAGCTTTCTTT

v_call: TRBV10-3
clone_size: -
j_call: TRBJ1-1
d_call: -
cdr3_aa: CAISDTGTEAFF
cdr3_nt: TGTGCCATCAGTGACACGGGCACTGAAGCTTTCTTT

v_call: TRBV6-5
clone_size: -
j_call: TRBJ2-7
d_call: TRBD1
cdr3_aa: CASKRDRGYEQYF
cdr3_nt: TGTGCCAGCAAACGGGACAGGGGCTACGAGCAGTACTTC

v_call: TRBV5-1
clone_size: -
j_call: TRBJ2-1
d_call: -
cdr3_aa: CASSLVAGNSYNEQFF
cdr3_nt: TGCGCCAGCAGCTTGGTTGCGGGAAACTCCTACAATGAGCAGTTCTTC

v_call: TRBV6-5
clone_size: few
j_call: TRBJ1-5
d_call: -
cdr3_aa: CASRAASSNQPQHF
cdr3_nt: TGTGCCAGCAGGGCCGCATCTAGCAATCAGCCCCAGCATTTT

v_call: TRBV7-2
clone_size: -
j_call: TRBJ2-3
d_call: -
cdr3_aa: CASSLASTSTDTQYF
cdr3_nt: TGTGCCAGCAGCTTAGCTAGCACTAGCACAGATACGCAGTATTTT

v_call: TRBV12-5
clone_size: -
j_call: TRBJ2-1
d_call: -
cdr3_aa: CASGLVYRMSSYNEQFF
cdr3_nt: TGTGCTAGTGGTTTGGTATACAGGATGAGCTCCTACAATGAGCAGTTCTTC

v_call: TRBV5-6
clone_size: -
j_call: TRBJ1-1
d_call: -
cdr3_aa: CASSLGGNKGEAFF
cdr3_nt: TGTGCCAGCAGCTTGGGAGGGAATAAGGGTGAAGCTTTCTTT

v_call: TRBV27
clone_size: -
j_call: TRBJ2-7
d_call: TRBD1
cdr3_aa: CASSLGQGRGEQYF
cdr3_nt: TGTGCCAGCAGTTTGGGACAGGGGAGAGGGGAGCAGTACTTC

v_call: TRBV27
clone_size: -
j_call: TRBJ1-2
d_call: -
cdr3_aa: CASRGQGNYGYTF
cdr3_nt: TGTGCCAGCAGGGGGCAGGGGAACTATGGCTACACCTTC

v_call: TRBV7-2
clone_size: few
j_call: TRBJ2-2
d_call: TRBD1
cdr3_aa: CASSLVLTGEAGELFF
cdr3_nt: TGTGCCAGCAGCTTAGTATTGACAGGGGAGGCCGGGGAGCTGTTTTTT

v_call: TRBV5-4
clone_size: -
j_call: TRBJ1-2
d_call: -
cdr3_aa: CASSLVGRVDGYTF
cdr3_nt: TGTGCCAGCAGCTTGGTCGGCAGGGTCGATGGCTACACCTTC

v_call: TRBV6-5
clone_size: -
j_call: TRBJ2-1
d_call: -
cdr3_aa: CASSSNGQKKYNEQFF
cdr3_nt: TGTGCCAGCAGTTCCAACGGACAGAAAAAGTACAATGAGCAGTTCTTC

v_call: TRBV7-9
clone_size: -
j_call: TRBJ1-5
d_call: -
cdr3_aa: CASSLHGDSLQPQHF
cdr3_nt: TGTGCCAGCAGCTTGCACGGGGATTCCTTACAGCCCCAGCATTTT

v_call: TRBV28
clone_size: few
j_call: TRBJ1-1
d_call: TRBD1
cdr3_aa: CASSFRGTTEAFF
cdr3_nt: TGTGCCAGCAGTTTCAGGGGGACCACTGAAGCTTTCTTT

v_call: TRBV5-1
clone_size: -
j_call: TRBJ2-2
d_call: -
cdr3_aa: CASSSLPGDTGELFF
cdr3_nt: TGCGCCAGCAGCAGCCTTCCGGGGGACACCGGGGAGCTGTTTTTT

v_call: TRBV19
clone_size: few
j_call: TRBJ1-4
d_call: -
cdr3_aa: CASREPQGTNEKLFF
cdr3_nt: TGTGCCAGTAGGGAACCTCAGGGAACTAATGAAAAACTGTTTTTT

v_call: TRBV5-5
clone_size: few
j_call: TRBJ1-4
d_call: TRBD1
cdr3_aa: CASSLDVYPRGGGHEKLFF
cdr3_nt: TGTGCCAGCAGCTTGGATGTCTACCCCCGAGGGGGCGGTCATGAAAAACTGTTTTTT

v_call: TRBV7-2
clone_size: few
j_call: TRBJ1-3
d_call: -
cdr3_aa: CASSLDAVSSGNTIYF
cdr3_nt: TGTGCCAGCAGCTTAGATGCAGTATCCTCTGGAAACACCATATATTTT

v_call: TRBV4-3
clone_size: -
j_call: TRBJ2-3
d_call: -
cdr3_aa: CASSQDMYTDTQYF
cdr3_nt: TGCGCCAGCAGCCAAGATATGTACACAGATACGCAGTATTTT

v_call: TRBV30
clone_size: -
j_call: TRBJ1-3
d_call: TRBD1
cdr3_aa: CAWSLGTGGSSSGNTIYF
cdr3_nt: TGTGCCTGGAGTCTTGGGACAGGGGGCTCGAGCTCTGGAAACACCATATATTTT

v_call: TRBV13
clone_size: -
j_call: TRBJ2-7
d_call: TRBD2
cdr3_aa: CASSLGTSGVSYEQYF
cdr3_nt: TGTGCCAGCAGCTTGGGGACTAGCGGGGTCTCCTACGAGCAGTACTTC